The 31 T cell receptor beta chains listed next were all sequenced from one sample in a study of blood T cells in healthy people across ages. A J-beta primer mix and a sample-barcoded 5' primer were used in a second PCR of roughly 7 to 12 cycles. TCRdb reprocessed the 5' RACE reads with MiXCR, giving one entry per CDR3 protein. The sample lists approximately 670,000 distinct CDR3 sequences; approximately 40% were seen once. The material sequenced was blood. The receptors were gathered from a man older than 75 in good health.

This clonotype was seen only a few times. The chain combines TRBV11-1 with TRBJ2-2; tentative D call: TRBD2 (6 bases). The CDR3 sequence is 19 residues long. Between the trimmed V and J ends, which lost 0 bases and 1 base, there was a span of 18 bases. Germline V gene sequence: CDR1 SGHAT, CDR2 FQDESV (reference sequence). The CDR3 DNA follows: TGTGCCAGCAGCTTAGCGGCTAGCGTAAGATTACGGAACACCGGGGAGCTGTTTTTT. It encodes CASSLAASVRLRNTGELFF.

This clonotype was seen only a few times. The genes are TRBV7-2 and TRBJ1-2, with D perhaps TRBD1 (5 bases). CDR3 length equals 15 residues. The V gene lost 3 bases and the J gene lost 4 bases, with 15 bases spanning the gap. Germline V gives CDR1 SGHTA, CDR2 FQGNSA. The CDR3, as DNA: TGTGCCAGCAGCTTGACGGAGGGGAGTCGCTATGGCTACACCTTC. It yields the protein CASSLTEGSRYGYTF.

The chain carries TRBV9 and TRBJ2-7; D unclear. V lost 7 bases, J lost 2 bases, and 10 bases lay in between. The V gene's germline CDR1 is SGDLS and CDR2 YYNGEE. CDR3 length: 12 residues. CDR3 residues: CASYRLAYEQYF. CDR3 sequence (DNA): TGTGCCAGCTACCGTTTGGCCTACGAGCAGTACTTC. The entire variable domain, with the rest obtained from reference TRBV9 and TRBJ2-7, is as follows: DSGVTQTPKHLITATGQRVTLRCSPRSGDLSVYWYQQSLDQGLQFLIQYYNGEERAKGNILERFSAQQFPDLHSELNLSSLELGDSALYFCASYRLAYEQYFGPGTRLTVT.

J is TRBJ2-3 and V is TRBV2; possible D gene TRBD1, 5 bases. V dropped 2 bases and J dropped 4 bases, with 13 bases sitting between them. Germline values: CDR1 SNHLY, CDR2 FYNNEI. The length of the CDR3 is 15 residues. The CDR3 reads CASSELTQGADTQYF. The DNA of the CDR3 is TGTGCCAGCAGTGAATTGACTCAAGGGGCAGATACGCAGTATTTT.

This clonotype was seen more than once but under ten times. This chain links TRBV29-1 with TRBJ2-5; possibly TRBD2 for D (6 bases). Germline V gene data show CDR1 as SQVTM and CDR2 as ANQGSEA. V was pared by 5 bases and J by 4 bases, with 11 bases between. The CDR3 totals 12 residues. This chain's CDR3 is CSVSGLGETQYF. The CDR3 DNA sequence: TGCAGCGTTAGCGGGCTCGGAGAGACCCAGTACTTC.

This chain joins TRBV2 and TRBJ2-7; TRBD1 matches 8 bases. The V segment lost 7 bases and the J segment 0 bases; nucleotides outside the gene matches: 8. The CDR3 is 15 amino acids. Germline CDR1 SNHLY, CDR2 FYNNEI. The CDR3 nucleotides are TGTGCCAGCACCGACCAGGGGGCAGCCTCCTACGAGCAGTACTTC. It encodes CASTDQGAASYEQYF.

This clonotype has at least ten counts. The chain couples TRBV29-1 to TRBJ2-5, with 9 bases identical to TRBD2. This CDR3 contains 13 residues. The V gene end was trimmed by 3 bases and the J gene end by 5 bases; junction bases not matched to a gene: 4. Germline lookup yields CDR1 SQVTM and CDR2 ANQGSEA. CDR3 DNA sequence: TGCAGCGTTGACGCGGGAGGGACGGAGACCCAGTACTTC. Its translation: CSVDAGGTETQYF.

The chain couples TRBV9 to TRBJ2-1, with a possible D match to TRBD2 (5 bases). Trimming removed 6 bases at V and 8 bases at J, with 12 bases between. This CDR3 is built from 12 residues. From germline, CDR1 is SGDLS and CDR2 YYNGEE. The DNA for the CDR3 is TGTGCCAGCACCGCCTTGCGGGATGAGCAGTTCTTC. It specifies CASTALRDEQFF.

V and J are TRBV18 and TRBJ1-6; D may be TRBD1 (5 bases). Between the trimmed V and J ends, which lost 6 bases and 7 bases, there was a span of 13 bases. CDR1 and CDR2 from the germline V gene are KGHSH and LQKENI. The CDR3 length is 14 residues. The CDR3 DNA sequence: TGTGCCAGCTCCCTGGGGGAGCGGAATTCACCCCTCCACTTT. It translates to CASSLGERNSPLHF.

This chain uses TRBV3-1 with TRBJ1-2, with TRBD1 as a possible D gene (5 bases). Germline V lookup: CDR1 LGHDT, CDR2 YNNKEL (reference sequence). This CDR3 comprises 17 residues. V was clipped by 3 bases and J by 6 bases, with 23 bases between them. The CDR3 sequence is CASSQGSAQGVVNGYTF. The CDR3 DNA follows: TGTGCCAGCAGCCAGGGTTCAGCTCAGGGTGTGGTTAATGGCTACACCTTC.

This clonotype has a single count. This chain uses TRBV20-1 with TRBJ2-1; tentative D call: TRBD1 (6 bases). CDR3 length: 15 amino acids. CDR1 is DFQATT, CDR2 SNEGSKA, per germline (reference sequence). V lost 5 bases to trimming and J lost 0 bases, with 14 bases between them. CDR3 DNA: TGCAGTGCTCCCCAAGCGGACAGCTCCTACAATGAGCAGTTCTTC. As protein: CSAPQADSSYNEQFF.

Remarks on this clonotype: A junction boundary mismatches the germline segment, possibly from a read error. This chain links TRBV20-1 with TRBJ2-3; D may be TRBD2 (5 bases). This CDR3 has 16 amino acids. The V gene's germline CDR1 is DFQATT and CDR2 SNEGSKA (reference sequence). CDR3 DNA: TGCAGTGCTAGGGGAACAACTAGTCTGATAGCAGATACACAGTATTTT. Translated: CSARGTTSLIADTQYF.

This clonotype was picked up one time. V and J are TRBV7-2 and TRBJ1-5; the D is unclear. The ends were cut back, 1 base at V and 3 bases at J, with 10 bases in the middle. The germline V gene has CDR1 SGHTA and CDR2 FQGNSA. The length of the CDR3 is 15 residues. CDR3 region: CASSLVFQANQPQHF. The CDR3 DNA reads TGTGCCAGCAGCTTAGTATTCCAGGCCAATCAGCCCCAGCATTTT.

The rearrangement uses TRBV6-5 and TRBJ1-5; D unclear. The CDR3 extends over 15 amino acids. Germline CDR1 MNHEY, CDR2 SVGAGI. The V end lost 0 bases, the J end lost 1 base, and 7 bases lay between the germline ends. The CDR3: CASSYSIQSNQPQHF. The CDR3 nucleotides are TGTGCCAGCAGTTACTCTATTCAGAGCAATCAGCCCCAGCATTTT.

The V gene is TRBV11-2, the J gene TRBJ2-7; D may be TRBD2 (6 bases). V was clipped by 3 bases and J by 5 bases, with 23 bases between them. The CDR3 is made up of 17 amino acids. Germline lookup yields CDR1 SGHAT and CDR2 FQNNGV. CDR3 sequence: CASSFSSLAGGVDEQYF. CDR3 nucleotides: TGTGCCAGCAGCTTCTCCTCCTTGGCGGGCGGGGTTGACGAGCAGTACTTC. The whole variable domain, remainder taken from reference TRBV11-2 and TRBJ2-7, is EAGVAQSPRYKIIEKRQSVAFWCNPISGHATLYWYQQILGQGPKLLIQFQNNGVVDDSQLPKDRFSAERLKGVDSTLKIQPAKLEDSAVYLCASSFSSLAGGVDEQYFGPGTRLTVT.

This clonotype was counted a few times. J is TRBJ2-1 and V is TRBV5-1; 8 positions agree with TRBD1. Germline CDR1 is SGHRS and CDR2 is YFSETQ. The V segment lost 4 bases and the J segment 8 bases; nucleotides outside the gene matches: 11. This CDR3 is built from 15 residues. CDR3 protein: CASSRGQGAPDEQFF. The CDR3 DNA sequence: TGCGCCAGCAGCCGTGGGCAGGGGGCGCCGGATGAGCAGTTCTTC.

The chain employs TRBV6-2 or TRBV6-3 and TRBJ2-1; 8 bases line up with TRBD1. V lost 4 bases, J lost 7 bases, and 9 bases stayed unmatched. The CDR3 length is 15 residues. CDR1 and CDR2 from the germline V gene are MNHEY and SVGEGT. CDR3 amino acids: CASSSWTGSGNEQFF. In DNA, the CDR3 is TGTGCCAGCAGTTCCTGGACAGGGTCGGGGAATGAGCAGTTCTTC.

This clonotype came up a few times. The chain links TRBV21-1 to TRBJ2-1. TRBV21-1 corresponds to a pseudogene. The CDR3 is 15 amino acids. The CDR3 nucleotides are TGTGCCAGCAGCAAAGAACGGTTAGGCTACAATGAGCAGTTCTTC. As protein: CASSKERLGYNEQFF.

In DNA form, the CDR3 reads TGCGCCAGCAGTGAGCCAGGGGCTGCGGTTGATGAGCAGTTCTTC. Amino acid sequence: CASSEPGAAVDEQFF. This chain links TRBV10-1 with TRBJ2-1; perhaps TRBD1 as D (6 bases). The CDR3 length is 15 residues. Germline assignment: CDR1 WNHNN and CDR2 SYGVQD (reference sequence). V shed 2 bases and J shed 8 bases, with 16 bases lying between them.

This clonotype was detected only once. The chain couples TRBV12-3 or TRBV12-4 to TRBJ2-7, with TRBD2 as a possible D gene (5 bases). With 2 bases removed from V and 5 bases from J, the gap between germline ends came to 7 bases. The CDR3 extends over 12 amino acids. The CDR3 DNA is TGTGCCAGCAGTTTATTCGGGAACGAGCAGTACTTC. Protein: CASSLFGNEQYF.

The chain is built from TRBV12-5 and TRBJ2-1; 7 bases align to TRBD1. Germline CDR1 and CDR2: LGHNT and FRNRAP. V shed 0 bases, J shed 9 bases, and the junction held 5 bases outside the gene matches. This CDR3 is 14 amino acids long. CDR3 protein: CASGLVQGVGEQFF. The CDR3 nucleotides read TGTGCTAGTGGTTTGGTGCAGGGGGTTGGTGAGCAGTTCTTC.

This chain uses TRBV6-6 with TRBJ2-3; weak D call: TRBD2 (6 bases). This CDR3 has 15 amino acids. Germline values: CDR1 MNHNY, CDR2 SVGAGI (reference sequence). V was clipped by 2 bases and J by 0 bases, with 9 bases between them. The CDR3 bases are TGTGCCAGCAGTTACGGGCGGGATAGCACAGATACGCAGTATTTT. It codes for CASSYGRDSTDTQYF.

The chain's CDR3 is CASSYLGTGVHEQYF. In nucleotides, the CDR3 is TGTGCCAGCAGTTACCTCGGGACAGGGGTCCACGAGCAGTACTTC. The rearrangement joins TRBV6-5 to TRBJ2-5, with TRBD1 identical over 10 bases. The end of the DNA aligns better with TRBJ2-7, so the J call may be wrong. Germline assignment: CDR1 MNHEY and CDR2 SVGAGI. The CDR3 extends over 15 amino acids.

The chain employs TRBV7-2 and TRBJ2-3, with 12 bases identical to TRBD2. There are 18 residues in the CDR3. V lost 5 bases to trimming and J lost 4 bases; unmatched junction nucleotides: 13. The V gene's germline CDR1 is SGHTA and CDR2 FQGNSA. The CDR3: CASSPNGASGGASDTQYF. CDR3 nucleotides: TGTGCCAGCAGCCCGAATGGGGCTAGCGGGGGGGCCTCAGATACGCAGTATTTT.

For this clonotype: A read error may be the cause here, since a much bigger clone is one base away. The chain employs TRBV29-1 and TRBJ2-5; D remains unclear. The germline gives CDR1 SQVTM, CDR2 ANQGSEA. This CDR3 contains 11 residues. The CDR3 reads CSVQDHETQYF. CDR3 bases: TGCAGCGTCCAGGACCATGAGACCCAGTACTTC.

On this clonotype: This may stem from a read error, because a much larger clone lies one nucleotide away. The chain recombines TRBV12-3 or TRBV12-4 with TRBJ2-1, with 9 bases matching TRBD2. This CDR3 is built from 17 residues. Trimming cost V 4 bases and J 5 bases; bases outside gene matches: 12. This CDR3 is CASSSPGASGAHNEQFF. CDR3 nucleotide sequence: TGTGCCAGCAGTTCTCCAGGGGCTAGCGGGGCACACAATGAGCAGTTCTTC.

Worth noting for this clonotype: A much larger clonotype is one base distant, so this may be a read error. The V gene is TRBV20-1, the J gene TRBJ2-3; 13 nucleotides match TRBD2. The germline V gene encodes CDR1 DFQATT and CDR2 SNEGSKA (reference sequence). This CDR3 region has 14 residues. The CDR3 DNA is TGCAGTTTATCCGGGACTAGCGGGGCAGAGACGCAGTATTTT. Translation: CSLSGTSGAETQYF.

This clonotype has a count of ten or more. The chain couples TRBV5-1 to TRBJ1-1, with 7 bases fitting TRBD1. CDR3 length: 13 residues. The trim removed 0 bases at V and 6 bases at J, leaving 2 bases unmatched. The V gene's germline CDR1 is SGHRS and CDR2 YFSETQ. CDR3 sequence: CASSLEGGPEAFF. In DNA, the CDR3 is TGCGCCAGCAGCTTGGAAGGGGGCCCTGAAGCTTTCTTT.

The chain employs TRBV7-2 and TRBJ2-2; 11 nucleotides match TRBD1. From germline, CDR1 is SGHTA and CDR2 FQGNSA. The CDR3 length is 15 residues. V was clipped by 6 bases and J by 7 bases; unmatched bases: 7. The chain's CDR3 is CASSRTGGAGGELFF. The CDR3 region has the DNA TGTGCCAGCAGTAGGACAGGGGGCGCGGGCGGGGAGCTGTTTTTT.

The genes are TRBV4-3 and TRBJ2-3, with D perhaps matching TRBD2 (6 bases). The CDR3 loop spans 15 amino acids. Trimming shortened V by 1 base and J by 5 bases, and 13 bases separated the two germline ends. CDR1 and CDR2 from the germline V gene are LGHNA and YSLEER. The CDR3 loop reads CASSQVSGVQDTQYF. DNA for the CDR3: TGCGCCAGCAGCCAAGTTTCGGGAGTCCAAGATACGCAGTATTTT.

The chain couples TRBV3-1 to TRBJ2-7; D may be TRBD1 (6 bases). V shed 4 bases and J shed 1 base, with 14 bases lying between them. This CDR3 contains 15 residues. Per germline, CDR1 LGHDT and CDR2 YNNKEL (reference sequence). The DNA for the CDR3 is TGTGCCAGCAGCCTGAGACAGGCCCCGTCCTACGAGCAGTACTTC. Translating it yields CASSLRQAPSYEQYF.